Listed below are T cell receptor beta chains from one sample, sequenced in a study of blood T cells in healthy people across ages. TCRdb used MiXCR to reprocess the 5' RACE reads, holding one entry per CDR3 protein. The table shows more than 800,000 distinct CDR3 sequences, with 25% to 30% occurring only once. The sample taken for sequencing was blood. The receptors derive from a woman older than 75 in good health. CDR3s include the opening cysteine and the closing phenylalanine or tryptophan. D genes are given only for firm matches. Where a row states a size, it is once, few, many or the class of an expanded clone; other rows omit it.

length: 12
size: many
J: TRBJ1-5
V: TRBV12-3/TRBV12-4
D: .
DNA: TGTGCCAGCAGAAAAGCTAATCAGCCCCAGCATTTT
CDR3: CASRKANQPQHF

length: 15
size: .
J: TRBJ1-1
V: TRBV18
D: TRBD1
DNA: TGTGCCAGCTCACCGAGCCTATCCGGGACAGGGGAGGCTTTCTTT
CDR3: CASSPSLSGTGEAFF

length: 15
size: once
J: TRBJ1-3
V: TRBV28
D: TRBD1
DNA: TGTGCCAGCAGTTCGGGACAGAGCTCTGGAAACACCATATATTTT
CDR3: CASSSGQSSGNTIYF

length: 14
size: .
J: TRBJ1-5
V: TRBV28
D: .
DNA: TGTGCCAGCAGTTCTACAGGTGCCCTACAGCCCCAGCATTTT
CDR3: CASSSTGALQPQHF

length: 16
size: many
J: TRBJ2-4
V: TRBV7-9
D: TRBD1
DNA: TGTGCCAGCAGCTTGGACAGGTCCGCCAGCAAAAACATTCAGTACTTC
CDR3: CASSLDRSASKNIQYF

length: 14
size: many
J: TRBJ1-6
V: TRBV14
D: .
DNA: TGTGCCAGCAGCCTAGTGAAGGGAAATTCACCCCTCCACTTT
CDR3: CASSLVKGNSPLHF

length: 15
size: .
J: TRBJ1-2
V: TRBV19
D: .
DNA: TGTGCCAGTACCCAATCTAGGGGAGGTCTACGCGGCTACACCTTC
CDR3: CASTQSRGGLRGYTF

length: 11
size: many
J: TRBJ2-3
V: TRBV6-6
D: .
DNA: TGTGCCAGCCAGGAAACAGATACGCAGTATTTT
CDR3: CASQETDTQYF

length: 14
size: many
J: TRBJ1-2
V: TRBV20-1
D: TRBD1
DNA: TGCAGTGCTAGCAACCAGGGGACAGGTTGGGGCTACACCTTC
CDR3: CSASNQGTGWGYTF

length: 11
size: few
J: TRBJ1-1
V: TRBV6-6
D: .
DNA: TGTGCCAGCAAGTTACGGGGGCCCGCTTTCTTT
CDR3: CASKLRGPAFF

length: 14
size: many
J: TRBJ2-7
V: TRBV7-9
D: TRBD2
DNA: TGTGCCAGCAGCTTAAAAGCGGGGAGCTACGAGCAGTACTTC
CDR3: CASSLKAGSYEQYF

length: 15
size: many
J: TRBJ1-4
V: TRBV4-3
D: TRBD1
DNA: TGCGCCAGCAGCCAAGATATCGGGACAGGGGAAAAACTGTTTTTT
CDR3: CASSQDIGTGEKLFF

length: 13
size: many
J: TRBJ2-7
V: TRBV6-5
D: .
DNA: TGTGCCAGCAGTTACGTGGGGCCATACGAGCAGTACTTC
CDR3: CASSYVGPYEQYF

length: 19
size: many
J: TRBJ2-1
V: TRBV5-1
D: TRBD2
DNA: TGCGCCAGCAGCTCCCCACCGGGACTAGCGGGGGGGCAGTACAATGAGCAGTTCTTC
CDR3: CASSSPPGLAGGQYNEQFF

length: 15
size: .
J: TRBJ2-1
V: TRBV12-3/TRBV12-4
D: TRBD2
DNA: TGTGCCAGCAGGGGGGAGCGGGGGGGCTACAATGAGCAGTTCTTC
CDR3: CASRGERGGYNEQFF

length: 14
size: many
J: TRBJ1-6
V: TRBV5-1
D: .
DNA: TGCGCCAGCAGCTTGAAGTCCCCCCCCTCACCCCTCCACTTT
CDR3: CASSLKSPPSPLHF

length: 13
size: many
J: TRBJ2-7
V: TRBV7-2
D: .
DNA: TGTGCCAGCAGCCTAGTTGACGGCGGCGAGCAGTACTTC
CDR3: CASSLVDGGEQYF

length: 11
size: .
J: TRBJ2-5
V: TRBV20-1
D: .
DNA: TGCAGTGCTCCCGAATTTGAGACCCAGTACTTC
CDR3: CSAPEFETQYF

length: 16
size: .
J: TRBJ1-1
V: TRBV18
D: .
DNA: TGTGCCAGCTCACCACCCGGGACCCCCACGAACACTGAAGCTTTCTTT
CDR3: CASSPPGTPTNTEAFF